One and the same sample provided the 23 T cell receptor beta chains below, sequenced in a study of response to subunit inactivated influenza vaccine. From the RT-PCR reads, TCRdb called clonotypes with MiXCR, one entry per CDR3 protein. The repertoire includes around 300,000 distinct CDR3 sequences, 22% of them detected once, and about a tenth sits in the top ten. The source material was PBMCs from blood, sampled approximately 20 months after vaccination. These receptor sequences come from a man aged 50-75 years who received an inactivated influenza vaccine.

This clonotype was counted only a few times. V gene TRBV29-1 combines with J gene TRBJ2-3, with 9 bases matching TRBD2. Losses at the gene ends were 0 bases for V and 1 base for J; bases not matched to a gene: 2. The germline gives CDR1 SQVTM, CDR2 ANQGSEA. The CDR3 covers 15 residues. For the CDR3, the DNA is TGCAGCGTTGAAGAAGCGGGAGGTGGCACAGATACGCAGTATTTT. Translating it yields CSVEEAGGGTDTQYF.

The chain uses TRBV6-1 and TRBJ1-2; 12 nucleotides align to TRBD1. In germline, CDR1 is MNHNS, CDR2 SASEGT. The CDR3 runs 19 residues. The ends lost 5 bases at V and 4 bases at J; junction bases unmatched: 17. Written as DNA, the CDR3 is TGTGCCAGCAGTCCCAGCCTAGGGGACAGGGGGCTCGTAAGCTATGGCTACACCTTC. Translated: CASSPSLGDRGLVSYGYTF.

This clonotype occurred a few times. V and J are TRBV3-1 and TRBJ1-3, with D uncertain. Germline values: CDR1 LGHDT, CDR2 YNNKEL (reference sequence). The CDR3 sequence is 14 residues long. V lost 4 bases, J lost 5 bases, and 12 bases lay in between. The DNA for the CDR3 is TGTGCCAGCAGCCCTCTCTCCTCGAGAAACACCATATATTTT. It yields the protein CASSPLSSRNTIYF.

The V gene is TRBV20-1, the J gene TRBJ1-5, with D possibly matching TRBD1 (6 bases). CDR3 length: 13 amino acids. The ends were cut back, 6 bases at V and 7 bases at J, with 16 bases in the middle. Germline V gives CDR1 DFQATT, CDR2 SNEGSKA (reference sequence). CDR3 bases: TGCAGTGCAACACAGGGTGTCGGACAGCCCCAGCATTTT. This translates into CSATQGVGQPQHF.

This sequence joins TRBV15 and TRBJ1-4; D gene uncertain. Deletions cut 3 bases from V and 1 base from J, with 12 bases between. CDR3 length: 16 amino acids. From germline, CDR1 is LNHNV and CDR2 YYDKDF (reference sequence). CDR3 protein: CATSRRAGGTNEKLFF. Here the CDR3 DNA reads TGTGCCACCAGCAGGCGTGCGGGAGGAACTAATGAAAAACTGTTTTTT.

V usage is TRBV20-1 and J usage is TRBJ2-7; 8 bases are a match to TRBD2. V gave up 0 bases and J gave up 6 bases; unmatched junction bases: 4. The germline CDR1 and CDR2 sequences are DFQATT and SNEGSKA (reference sequence). There are 13 residues in the CDR3. CDR3 bases: TGCAGTGCTAGAGAGGACGGGACTAGCGAGCAGTACTTC. Translating it yields CSAREDGTSEQYF.

The chain links TRBV7-9 to TRBJ1-2; 7 bases match TRBD1. CDR1 and CDR2 from the germline V gene are SEHNR and FQNEAQ (reference sequence). V lost 0 bases and J lost 4; bases outside the gene matches: 11. This CDR3 region has 17 residues. Here the CDR3 DNA reads TGTGCCAGCAGCTTAGCGAAAAAGACCGGGACAGTCTATGGCTACACCTTC. Translation: CASSLAKKTGTVYGYTF.

This clonotype has at least ten counts. The CDR3 sequence is CASSPGREQFF. CDR3 sequence (DNA): TGTGCCAGCAGTCCAGGGAGGGAGCAGTTCTTC. The chain has TRBV12-3 or TRBV12-4 and TRBJ2-1, with D maybe TRBD2 (6 bases). This CDR3 is 11 amino acids long. V lost 5 bases and J lost 10, with 9 bases in between.

This sequence joins TRBV3-1 and TRBJ2-7; no reliable D call. Germline V gene lookup returns CDR1 LGHDT and CDR2 YNNKEL (reference sequence). The CDR3 is 14 residues long. Deletions cut 4 bases from V and 7 bases from J, with 17 bases between. The CDR3 DNA reads as TGTGCCAGCAGCCTCGGACGCGGTCCTGAGGAGCAGTACTTC. Protein: CASSLGRGPEEQYF.

The chain carries TRBV9 and TRBJ1-2; D gene ambiguous. Germline V gene lookup returns CDR1 SGDLS and CDR2 YYNGEE. Trimming removed 5 bases at V and 5 bases at J, with 10 bases between. CDR3 length: 12 amino acids. The CDR3 region has the DNA TGTGCCAGCAGGAAAATACAATATGGCTACACCTTC. It is translated as CASRKIQYGYTF.

The V call is TRBV6-5, the J call TRBJ1-5; perhaps TRBD1 as D (6 bases). The V gene lost 2 bases and the J gene lost 7 bases, with 12 bases spanning the gap. The length of the CDR3 is 14 residues. Germline V gene lookup returns CDR1 MNHEY and CDR2 SVGAGI. The CDR3 DNA reads TGTGCCAGCAGTTACGACGACAGGACGCAGCCCCAGCATTTT. Its translation: CASSYDDRTQPQHF.

The V gene is TRBV7-9, the J gene TRBJ2-3; TRBD1 is a possible D gene (7 bases). The V gene's germline CDR1 is SEHNR and CDR2 FQNEAQ (reference sequence). The V end lost 5 bases, the J end lost 2 bases, and 14 bases lay between the germline ends. This CDR3 is 15 amino acids long. CDR3 coding DNA: TGTGCCAGCAGCGAAAGCAGGGGGGACACAGATACGCAGTATTTT. This codes for CASSESRGDTDTQYF.

In its sample, this clonotype was seen a few times. This chain links TRBV7-9 with TRBJ1-2; TRBD1 might be the D (5 bases). Germline V CDR1 and CDR2: SEHNR, FQNEAQ (reference sequence). There are 11 residues in the CDR3. V was trimmed by 10 bases and J by 7 bases, leaving 13 bases between them. CDR3 residues: CATNPGGGYTF. The CDR3 nucleotides are TGTGCCACCAATCCCGGGGGTGGCTACACCTTC.

This clonotype was found a few times. The chain has TRBV7-8 and TRBJ1-5; 7 positions match TRBD1. J was trimmed by 4 bases and V by 5 bases; bases with no gene match: 5. From germline, CDR1 is SGHVS and CDR2 FQNEAQ. The CDR3 consists of 14 residues. The chain's CDR3 is CASSPGQKNQPQHF. CDR3 DNA: TGTGCCAGCAGCCCGGGACAGAAAAATCAGCCCCAGCATTTT.

V usage is TRBV5-1 and J usage is TRBJ2-7; 9 nucleotides agree with TRBD2. Germline-derived CDR1 and CDR2 are SGHRS and YFSETQ. The CDR3 length is 14 residues. V shed 3 bases and J 0 bases; nucleotides not matched to a gene: 1. CDR3 in DNA: TGCGCCAGCAGCTCGACTAGCGGCTCCTACGAGCAGTACTTC. This translates into CASSSTSGSYEQYF.

This clonotype turned up a few times. The rearrangement joins TRBV29-1 to TRBJ2-1, with D unclear. CDR1 SQVTM and CDR2 ANQGSEA come from the germline V gene. The CDR3 is made up of 12 amino acids. Between the trimmed V and J ends, which lost 5 bases and 8 bases, there was a span of 13 bases. The CDR3 nucleotides read TGCAGCGTTTATACACTTGGGCATGAGCAGTTCTTC. Translating it yields CSVYTLGHEQFF.

This clonotype was seen ten or more times. The chain is built from TRBV4-1 and TRBJ1-1; D remains ambiguous. Trimming took off 3 bases at V and 2 bases at J, with 13 bases between the two ends. The CDR3 covers 15 residues. Germline V gene lookup returns CDR1 MGHRA and CDR2 YSYEKL. CDR3 sequence reads: CASSHHPRDNTEAFF. CDR3 sequence (DNA): TGCGCCAGCAGCCACCATCCAAGAGACAACACTGAAGCTTTCTTT.

The chain joins TRBV7-2 to TRBJ2-2; D unclear. This CDR3 has 17 amino acids. V was shortened by 2 bases and J by 2 bases, with 15 bases between the two germline ends. Germline CDR1 reads SGHTA; CDR2 reads FQGNSA. The CDR3 sequence: CASSLLSPGFNTGELFF. DNA for the CDR3: TGTGCCAGCAGCTTACTTAGCCCCGGGTTTAACACCGGGGAGCTGTTTTTT.

This clonotype was seen repeatedly, ten times or more. The chain couples TRBV28 to TRBJ1-5; possible D gene TRBD1, 6 bases. Germline loops: CDR1 MDHEN, CDR2 SYDVKM. V lost 4 bases and J lost 4, with 17 bases in between. This CDR3 spans 16 amino acids. The CDR3 loop is CASSSIKDSFNQPQHF. CDR3 nucleotide sequence: TGTGCCAGCAGTTCCATCAAGGACAGTTTTAATCAGCCCCAGCATTTT.

This clonotype appeared a few times. The chain recombines TRBV4-3 with TRBJ1-2; D is possibly TRBD1 (6 bases). Germline CDR1 and CDR2: LGHNA and YSLEER. The CDR3 is 14 amino acids. Trimming left V 4 bases short and J 1 base short, with 10 bases between. CDR3: CASSPLDSNYGYTF. CDR3 nucleotide sequence: TGCGCCAGCAGCCCCCTGGACAGTAACTATGGCTACACCTTC.

This clonotype was observed many times. The genes are TRBV7-7 and TRBJ2-2; D is undetermined. Trimming stripped 1 base from V and 4 bases from J, with 4 bases between. The germline CDR1 and CDR2 sequences are SSHAT and FNYEAQ (reference sequence). The CDR3 is made up of 13 amino acids. CDR3: CASSLGGTGELFF. CDR3 coding DNA: TGTGCCAGCAGCTTAGGGGGCACCGGGGAGCTGTTTTTT.

CDR3 residues: CASSVGQGNLYEQYF. The CDR3 DNA reads TGTGCCAGCAGCGTAGGACAGGGGAATCTCTACGAGCAGTACTTC. The rearrangement uses TRBV9 and TRBJ2-7; TRBD1 matches 8 bases. Germline assignment: CDR1 SGDLS and CDR2 YYNGEE. There are 15 residues in the CDR3. With V trimmed by 0 bases and J by 3 bases, 5 bases remained unmatched. The entire variable domain, with the rest obtained from reference TRBV9 and TRBJ2-7, is as follows: DSGVTQTPKHLITATGQRVTLRCSPRSGDLSVYWYQQSLDQGLQFLIQYYNGEERAKGNILERFSAQQFPDLHSELNLSSLELGDSALYFCASSVGQGNLYEQYFGPGTRLTVT.

This clonotype was counted ten times or more. The DNA is omitted, as the CDR3 cannot be located on it reliably, and the CDR3 follows TCRdb's listing. The V gene is TRBV12-3 or TRBV12-4, the J gene TRBJ1-1. The CDR3 length is 16 residues, termini included. CDR3: CASSSSSNWRTSEAFF.